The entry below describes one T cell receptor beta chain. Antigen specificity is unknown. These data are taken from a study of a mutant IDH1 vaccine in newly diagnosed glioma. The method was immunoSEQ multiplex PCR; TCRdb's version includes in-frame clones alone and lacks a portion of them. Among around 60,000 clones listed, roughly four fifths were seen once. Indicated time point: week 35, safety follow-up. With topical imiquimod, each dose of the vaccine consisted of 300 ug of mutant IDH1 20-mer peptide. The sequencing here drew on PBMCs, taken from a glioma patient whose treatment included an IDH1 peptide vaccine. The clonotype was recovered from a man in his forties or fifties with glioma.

The CDR3 nucleotides are TGTGCCAGCCGGGACACCGGCTCCTACGAGCAGTACTTC. Its protein is CASRDTGSYEQYF. The chain links TRBV6-1 to TRBJ2-7; possibly TRBD1 for D (6 bases). Looked up from germline, CDR1 is MNHNS and CDR2 is SASEGT. Trimming pared 8 bases from V and 0 bases from J, leaving 11 bases between. The CDR3 has 13 amino acids.